These T cell receptor beta chains were read from a single sample in a study of read filtering for tumor transcriptome and immune sequencing. TCRdb itself ran the reads through MiXCR, one entry per CDR3 protein. The data hold around 50,000 distinct CDR3 sequences, with roughly 12% observed a single time. Material: a population of CD138-negative cells sorted from bone marrow. Receptor source: a donor aged 40 or over with multiple myeloma. Both conserved end residues are part of each CDR3. A D gene is named only where the DNA matches it firmly. Some rows mark clone size as missing; the rest say once, few, many or name a class of expanded clone.

j_call | clone_size | d_call | v_call | cdr3_aa | cdr3_nt
TRBJ1-1 | many | - | TRBV6-5 | CASSYSRTLPEAFF | TGTGCCAGCAGTTACTCCAGGACTCTTCCTGAAGCTTTCTTT
TRBJ2-1 | many | - | TRBV20-1 | CSARDFQGNNEQFF | TGCAGTGCTAGAGATTTCCAGGGGAACAATGAGCAGTTCTTC
TRBJ1-2 | many | - | TRBV18 | CASSPAIGGDYGYTF | TGTGCCAGCTCACCAGCTATTGGGGGAGACTATGGCTACACCTTC
TRBJ1-2 | - | - | TRBV10-3 | CAISERQTTNYGYIF | TGTGCCATCAGTGAGCGGCAGACTACTAACTATGGCTACATCTTC
TRBJ2-1 | - | - | TRBV11-3 | CASSLRGLGGNEQFF | TGTGCCAGCAGCTTAAGAGGATTGGGGGGTAATGAGCAGTTCTTC
TRBJ2-6 | many | TRBD1 | TRBV7-9 | CASSFEYRDRVAGANVLTF | TGTGCCAGCAGCTTTGAGTACAGGGACAGGGTCGCTGGGGCCAACGTCCTGACTTTC
TRBJ2-1 | many | TRBD2 | TRBV5-1 | CASRVGTSGGLDEQFF | TGCGCCAGCAGGGTCGGGACTAGCGGGGGTCTGGATGAGCAGTTCTTC
TRBJ2-7 | many | TRBD2 | TRBV10-1 | CAPKGKRGDYEQYF | TGCGCCCCCAAGGGCAAGCGGGGGGACTACGAGCAGTACTTC
TRBJ1-1 | many | TRBD1 | TRBV12-3/TRBV12-4 | CASSVLGTGGKMWGEAFF | TGTGCCAGCAGTGTGCTCGGGACAGGGGGCAAGATGTGGGGTGAAGCTTTCTTT
TRBJ2-4 | - | TRBD2 | TRBV20-1 | CSLSRGAQNIQYF | TGCAGTCTATCGCGGGGGGCCCAAAACATTCAGTACTTC
TRBJ1-2 | many | - | TRBV6-2/TRBV6-3 | CASSSSEDYGYTF | TGTGCCAGCAGTTCCTCAGAGGACTATGGCTACACCTTC
TRBJ2-4 | many | - | TRBV3-2 | CASSHLTQGALAKNIQYF | TGTGCCAGCAGCCACCTGACACAGGGGGCTCTAGCCAAAAACATTCAGTACTTC
TRBJ1-5 | many | - | TRBV2 | CASSVGRANQPQHF | TGTGCCAGCAGTGTAGGCAGGGCTAATCAGCCCCAGCATTTT
TRBJ2-2 | medium-sized | TRBD2 | TRBV27 | CASRPGGARRELFF | TGTGCCAGTAGACCGGGGGGGGCGCGCAGGGAGCTGTTTTTT
TRBJ2-7 | many | - | TRBV20-1 | CSADKRDPYEQYF | TGCAGTGCCGATAAGAGGGATCCCTACGAGCAGTACTTC
TRBJ2-5 | many | - | TRBV10-3 | CATQAGAARETQYF | TGTGCCACCCAGGCGGGGGCCGCACGGGAGACCCAGTACTTC
TRBJ2-3 | many | TRBD2 | TRBV7-6 | CASRLRTSETTDTQYF | TGTGCCAGCCGGCTTCGGACTAGCGAGACCACAGATACGCAGTATTTT
TRBJ1-5 | many | - | TRBV5-1 | CASSLVSGPNQPQHF | TGCGCCAGCAGCTTGGTATCAGGGCCGAATCAGCCCCAGCATTTT
TRBJ2-1 | many | - | TRBV7-9 | CASSLGGTNSYNEQFF | TGTGCCAGCAGCTTAGGGGGGACAAACTCCTACAATGAGCAGTTCTTC
TRBJ2-1 | many | - | TRBV7-8 | CASTLWNEQFF | TGTGCCAGCACCTTATGGAATGAGCAGTTCTTC
TRBJ1-1 | - | - | TRBV23-1 | CASSRERLNTEAFF | TGCGCCAGCAGTCGAGAAAGATTGAACACTGAAGCTTTCTTT
TRBJ1-1 | many | - | TRBV7-8 | CASSLVGGSNTEAFF | TGTGCCAGCAGCTTAGTTGGGGGATCGAACACTGAAGCTTTCTTT
TRBJ2-2 | many | - | TRBV19 | CASSMGQGTGELFF | TGTGCCAGTAGTATGGGGCAGGGCACCGGGGAGCTGTTTTTT
TRBJ1-5 | many | - | TRBV5-5 | CASSSWSSLRQPQHF | TGTGCCAGCAGCTCGTGGTCATCTTTGCGGCAGCCCCAGCATTTT
TRBJ2-5 | once | - | TRBV11-2 | CASSPRVETQYF | TGTGCCAGCAGCCCGAGGGTAGAGACCCAGTACTTC
TRBJ1-4 | few | TRBD1 | TRBV28 | CASSPGQGGFRDEKLFF | TGTGCCAGCAGCCCGGGACAGGGGGGCTTTAGGGATGAGAAACTGTTTTTT
TRBJ2-2 | many | - | TRBV6-6 | CASSYSRAANTGELFF | TGTGCCAGCAGTTACTCGAGGGCAGCGAACACCGGGGAGCTGTTTTTT
TRBJ1-3 | many | - | TRBV7-9 | CASSPTGNTIYF | TGTGCCAGCAGCCCGACTGGAAACACCATATATTTT
TRBJ1-1 | many | - | TRBV6-1 | CASSTGWTEAFF | TGTGCCAGCTCTACAGGGTGGACTGAAGCTTTCTTT
TRBJ1-5 | many | TRBD1 | TRBV7-3 | CASSLTGGTGLQPQHF | TGTGCCAGCAGCTTAACTGGCGGGACAGGGCTTCAGCCCCAGCATTTT
TRBJ2-2 | few | - | TRBV29-1 | CSVPQVVTGELFF | TGCAGCGTCCCGCAGGTTGTCACCGGGGAGCTGTTTTTT
TRBJ1-1 | many | - | TRBV3-1 | CASSQSLGGRFTEAFF | TGTGCCAGCAGCCAGTCCCTTGGCGGTCGCTTTACTGAAGCTTTCTTT
TRBJ2-4 | many | TRBD1 | TRBV6-1 | CASTTRKTGSKNIQYF | TGTGCCAGCACTACCCGGAAGACAGGGAGCAAAAACATTCAGTACTTC
TRBJ2-2 | many | - | TRBV30 | CAWRQESNTGELFF | TGTGCCTGGAGACAGGAGTCGAACACCGGGGAGCTGTTTTTT
TRBJ2-1 | - | - | TRBV4-1 | CASSQGLSRSREQFF | TGCGCCAGCAGCCAAGGTTTATCGAGAAGCAGGGAGCAGTTCTTT
TRBJ2-1 | many | TRBD2 | TRBV29-1 | CSVFRRGARFIYNEQFF | TGCAGCGTTTTTAGGCGGGGGGCCCGCTTTATTTACAATGAGCAGTTCTTC
TRBJ1-6 | many | - | TRBV12-3/TRBV12-4 | CASRKQGNNSPLHF | TGTGCCAGCAGGAAGCAGGGGAATAATTCACCCCTCCACTTT
TRBJ1-5 | - | - | TRBV6-5 | CASSYREGQPRHF | TGTGCCAGCAGTTACCGGGAGGGTCAGCCCCGGCATTTT